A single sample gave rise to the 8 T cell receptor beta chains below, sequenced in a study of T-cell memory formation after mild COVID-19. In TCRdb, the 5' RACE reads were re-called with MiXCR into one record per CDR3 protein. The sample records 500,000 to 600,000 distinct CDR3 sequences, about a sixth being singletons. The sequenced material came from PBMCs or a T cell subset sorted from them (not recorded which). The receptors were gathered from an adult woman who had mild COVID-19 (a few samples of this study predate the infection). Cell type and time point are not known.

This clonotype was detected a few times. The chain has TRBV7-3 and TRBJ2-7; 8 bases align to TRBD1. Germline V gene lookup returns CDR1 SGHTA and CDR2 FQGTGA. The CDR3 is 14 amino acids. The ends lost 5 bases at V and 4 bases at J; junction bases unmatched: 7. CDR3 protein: CASSPSDRAYEQYF. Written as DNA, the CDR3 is TGTGCCAGCAGCCCCTCGGACAGGGCGTACGAGCAGTACTTC.

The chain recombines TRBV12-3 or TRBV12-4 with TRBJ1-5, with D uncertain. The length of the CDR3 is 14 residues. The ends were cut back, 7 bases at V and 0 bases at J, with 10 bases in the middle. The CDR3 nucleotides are TGTGCCAGCACCCTTGGCAGTAGCAATCAGCCCCAGCATTTT. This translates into CASTLGSSNQPQHF.

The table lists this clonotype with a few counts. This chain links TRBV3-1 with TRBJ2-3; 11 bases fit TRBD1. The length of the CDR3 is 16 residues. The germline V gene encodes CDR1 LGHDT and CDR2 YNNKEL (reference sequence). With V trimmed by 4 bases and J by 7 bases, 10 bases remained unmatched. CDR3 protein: CASSPSWTGGEYTQYF. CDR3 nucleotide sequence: TGTGCCAGCAGCCCCTCCTGGACAGGGGGCGAGTATACGCAGTATTTT.

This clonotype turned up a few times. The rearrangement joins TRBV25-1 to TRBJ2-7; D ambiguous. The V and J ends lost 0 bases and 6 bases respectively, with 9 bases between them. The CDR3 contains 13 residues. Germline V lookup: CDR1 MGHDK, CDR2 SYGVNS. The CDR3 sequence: CASSEYVGSEQYF. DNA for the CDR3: TGTGCCAGCAGTGAATACGTGGGTTCCGAGCAGTACTTC.

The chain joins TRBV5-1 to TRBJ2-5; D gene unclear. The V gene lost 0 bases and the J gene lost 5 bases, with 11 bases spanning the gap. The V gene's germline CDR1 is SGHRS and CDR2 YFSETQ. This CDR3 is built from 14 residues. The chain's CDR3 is CASSLGPEGETQYF. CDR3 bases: TGCGCCAGCAGCTTGGGTCCGGAAGGGGAGACCCAGTACTTC.

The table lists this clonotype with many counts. The CDR3 DNA reads as TGTGCCAGCAGCCAGCCCACCGGGACAGCGAACACTGAAGCTTTCTTT. This encodes CASSQPTGTANTEAFF. The V and J genes are TRBV4-2 and TRBJ1-1; 7 positions match TRBD1. CDR3 size: 16 residues. From germline, CDR1 is LGHNA and CDR2 YNFKEQ. The J segment lost 1 base and the V segment lost 3 bases, leaving 8 bases of the junction unmatched.

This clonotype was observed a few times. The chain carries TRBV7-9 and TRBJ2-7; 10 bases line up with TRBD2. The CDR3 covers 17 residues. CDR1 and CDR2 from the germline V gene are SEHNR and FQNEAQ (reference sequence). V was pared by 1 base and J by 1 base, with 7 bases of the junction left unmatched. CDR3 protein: CASSLESSGRGSYEQYF. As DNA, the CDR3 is TGTGCCAGCAGCTTAGAGTCTAGCGGGAGAGGTTCCTACGAGCAGTACTTC.

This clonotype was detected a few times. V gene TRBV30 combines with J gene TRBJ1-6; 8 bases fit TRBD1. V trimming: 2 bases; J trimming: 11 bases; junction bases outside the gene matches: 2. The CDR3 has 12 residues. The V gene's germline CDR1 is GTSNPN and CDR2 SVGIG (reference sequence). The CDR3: CAWSTTGAPLHF. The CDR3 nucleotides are TGTGCCTGGAGTACGACAGGGGCACCCCTCCACTTT.